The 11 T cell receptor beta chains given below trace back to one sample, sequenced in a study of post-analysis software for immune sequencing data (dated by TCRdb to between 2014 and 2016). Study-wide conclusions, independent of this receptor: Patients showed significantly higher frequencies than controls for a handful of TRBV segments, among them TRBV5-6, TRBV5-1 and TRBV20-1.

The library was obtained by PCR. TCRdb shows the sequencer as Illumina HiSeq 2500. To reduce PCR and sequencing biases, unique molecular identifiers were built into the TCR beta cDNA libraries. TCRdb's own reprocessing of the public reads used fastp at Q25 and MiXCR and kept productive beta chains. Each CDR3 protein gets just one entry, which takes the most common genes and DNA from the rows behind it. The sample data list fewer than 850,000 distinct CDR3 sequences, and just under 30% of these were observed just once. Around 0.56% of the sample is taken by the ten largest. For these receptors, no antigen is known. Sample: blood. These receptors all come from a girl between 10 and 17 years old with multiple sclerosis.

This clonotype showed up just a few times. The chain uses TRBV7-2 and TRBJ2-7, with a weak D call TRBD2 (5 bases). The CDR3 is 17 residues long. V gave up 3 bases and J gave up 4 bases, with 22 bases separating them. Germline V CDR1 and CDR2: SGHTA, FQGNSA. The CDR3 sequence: CASSFYSSGSQLYEQYF. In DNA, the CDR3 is TGTGCCAGCAGCTTCTACTCGTCGGGGTCCCAATTATACGAGCAGTACTTC. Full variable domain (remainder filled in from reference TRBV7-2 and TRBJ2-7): GAGVSQSPSNKVTEKGKDVELRCDPISGHTALYWYRQSLGQGLEFLIYFQGNSAPDKSGLPSDRFSAERTGGSVSTLTIQRTQQEDSAVYLCASSFYSSGSQLYEQYFGPGTRLTVT.

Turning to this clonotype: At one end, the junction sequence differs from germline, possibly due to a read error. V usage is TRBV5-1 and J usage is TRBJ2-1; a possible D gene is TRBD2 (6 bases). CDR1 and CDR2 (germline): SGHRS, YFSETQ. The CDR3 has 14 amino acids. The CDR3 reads CTSSWRDRGNEQFF. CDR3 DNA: TGCACCAGCAGCTGGCGGGACCGCGGGAATGAGCAGTTCTTC.

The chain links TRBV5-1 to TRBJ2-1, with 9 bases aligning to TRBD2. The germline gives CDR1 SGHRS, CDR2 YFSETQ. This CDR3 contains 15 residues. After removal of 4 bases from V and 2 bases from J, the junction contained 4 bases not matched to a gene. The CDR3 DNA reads TGCGCCAGCAGCCCCTCTAGCGGGACCTACAATGAGCAGTTCTTC. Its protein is CASSPSSGTYNEQFF.

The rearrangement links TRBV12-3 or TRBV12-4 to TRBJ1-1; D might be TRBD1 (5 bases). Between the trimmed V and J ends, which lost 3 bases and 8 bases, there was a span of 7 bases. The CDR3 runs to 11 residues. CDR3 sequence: CASSFGGEAFF. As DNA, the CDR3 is TGTGCCAGCAGTTTCGGGGGAGAAGCTTTCTTT.

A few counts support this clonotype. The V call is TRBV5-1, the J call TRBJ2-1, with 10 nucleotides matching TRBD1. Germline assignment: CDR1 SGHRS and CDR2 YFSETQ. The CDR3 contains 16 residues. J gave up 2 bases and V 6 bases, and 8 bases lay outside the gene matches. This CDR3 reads CASKKTGTGAYNEQFF. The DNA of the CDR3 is TGCGCCAGCAAAAAAACCGGGACAGGGGCCTACAATGAGCAGTTCTTC.

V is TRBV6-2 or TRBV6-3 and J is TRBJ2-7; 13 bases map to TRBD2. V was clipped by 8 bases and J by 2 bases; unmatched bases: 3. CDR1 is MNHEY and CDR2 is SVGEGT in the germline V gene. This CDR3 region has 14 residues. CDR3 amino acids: CASLGTSGTYEQYF. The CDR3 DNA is TGTGCCAGCCTCGGGACTAGCGGGACCTACGAGCAGTACTTC.

The CDR3 sequence is CASSQGDSGANVLTF. Written as DNA, the CDR3 is TGCGCCAGCAGCCAGGGAGATTCTGGGGCCAACGTCCTGACTTTC. V gene TRBV4-1 combines with J gene TRBJ2-6, with D possibly matching TRBD2 (5 bases). The CDR3 is 15 residues long. The germline V gene encodes CDR1 MGHRA and CDR2 YSYEKL. Trimming shortened V by 3 bases and J by 1 base, and 7 bases separated the two germline ends.

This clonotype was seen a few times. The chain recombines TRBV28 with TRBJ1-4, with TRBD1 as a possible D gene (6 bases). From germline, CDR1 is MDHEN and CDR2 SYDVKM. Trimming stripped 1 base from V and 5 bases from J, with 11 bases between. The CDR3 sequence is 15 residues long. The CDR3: CASSLSGAVNEKLFF. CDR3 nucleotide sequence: TGTGCCAGCAGTTTATCGGGGGCGGTAAATGAAAAACTGTTTTTT. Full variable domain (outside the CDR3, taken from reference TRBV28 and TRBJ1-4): DVKVTQSSRYLVKRTGEKVFLECVQDMDHENMFWYRQDPGLGLRLIYFSYDVKMKEKGDIPEGYSVSREKKERFSLILESASTNQTSMYLCASSLSGAVNEKLFFGSGTQLSVL.

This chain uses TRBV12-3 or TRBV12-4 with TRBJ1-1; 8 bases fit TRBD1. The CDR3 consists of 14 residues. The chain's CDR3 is CAGLGGQGVYGAFF. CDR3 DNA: TGTGCTGGATTAGGCGGACAGGGAGTCTACGGAGCTTTCTTT.

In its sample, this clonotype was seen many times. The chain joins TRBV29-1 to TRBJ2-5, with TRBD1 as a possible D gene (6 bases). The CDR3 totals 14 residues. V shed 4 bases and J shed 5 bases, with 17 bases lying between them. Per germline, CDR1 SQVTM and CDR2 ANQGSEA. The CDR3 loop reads CSVVPREGVETQYF. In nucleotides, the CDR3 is TGCAGCGTTGTACCCCGAGAGGGGGTGGAGACCCAGTACTTC.

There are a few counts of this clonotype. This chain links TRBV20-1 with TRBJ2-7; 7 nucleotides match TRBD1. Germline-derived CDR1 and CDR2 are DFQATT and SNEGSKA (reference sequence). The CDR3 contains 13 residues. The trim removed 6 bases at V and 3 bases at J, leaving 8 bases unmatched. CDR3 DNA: TGCAGTGCGGGGGCCGGGACAGTCTACGAGCAGTACTTC. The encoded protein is CSAGAGTVYEQYF.